These 10 T cell receptor beta chains share one sample of origin, sequenced in a study of cytotoxic CD8 clonotypes in ibrutinib-treated CLL (dated by TCRdb to about 2021). The library was obtained by the immunoSEQ multiplex PCR assay. As stored in TCRdb, this immuneACCESS dataset retains in-frame rearrangements with V and J assigned. A fraction of the clones does not appear; measured against another copy, unresolved V genes explain less than half of the discrepancy, and the remainder lacks a known reason. The sample table holds around 150,000 clones, of which 80% were seen once. The ten largest clones add up to 6.5% to 8% of the sample. Material: PBMCs, obtained after 36 months of ibrutinib treatment. These receptors all come from a human donor with chronic lymphocytic leukemia.

A note on this clone: At one of its ends the junction is not consistent with the germline gene, which may arise from a read error. J is TRBJ2-4 and V is TRBV27; no clear D gene. CDR1 is MNHEY, CDR2 SMNVEV, per germline (reference sequence). The CDR3 sequence is 15 residues long. The CDR3: CASSLVTPAINIQYF. The CDR3 DNA reads as TGTGCCAGCAGTTTAGTGACCCCAGCCATAAACATTCAGTACTTC.

This chain joins TRBV5-1 and TRBJ1-4, with 7 bases matching TRBD1. This CDR3 has 16 amino acids. Looked up from germline, CDR1 is SGHRS and CDR2 is YFSETQ. The V segment lost 1 base and the J segment 4 bases; nucleotides outside the gene matches: 7. For the CDR3, the DNA is TGCGCCAGCAGCTTGTACTCAGGGGGGGTTAATGAAAAACTGTTTTTT. This gives the protein CASSLYSGGVNEKLFF.

With respect to this clone: Other DNA sequences in this specimen translate into the identical CDR3. The rearrangement uses TRBV9 and TRBJ1-1; D gene ambiguous. The V end lost 0 bases, the J end lost 7 bases, and 4 bases lay between the germline ends. The CDR3 consists of 11 residues. The V gene's germline CDR1 is SGDLS and CDR2 YYNGEE. The CDR3 loop reads CASSVGSEAFF. CDR3 sequence (DNA): TGTGCCAGCAGCGTAGGAAGTGAAGCTTTCTTT.

The chain employs TRBV27 and TRBJ1-3; D unresolved. Germline CDR1 is MNHEY and CDR2 is SMNVEV (reference sequence). CDR3 length equals 16 residues. V gave up 5 bases and J gave up 0 bases, with 14 bases separating them. The CDR3 DNA is TGTGCCAGCAGTCCGAGGAATCCATTCTCTGGAAACACCATATATTTT. Protein sequence: CASSPRNPFSGNTIYF.

This chain connects TRBV6-6 to TRBJ2-1; no firm D call. CDR1 and CDR2 from the germline V gene are MNHNY and SVGAGI (reference sequence). This CDR3 comprises 11 residues. V dropped 8 bases and J dropped 10 bases, with 12 bases sitting between them. CDR3 sequence (DNA): TGTGCCAGCGCAATAGACGCCGAGCAGTTCTTC. Its protein product is CASAIDAEQFF.

The rearrangement uses TRBV7-3 and TRBJ1-5; tentative D call: TRBD1 (6 bases). The V gene lost 5 bases and the J gene lost 6 bases, with 11 bases spanning the gap. The CDR3 contains 13 residues. Germline values: CDR1 SGHTA, CDR2 FQGTGA. The CDR3 is CASSPGGVQPQHF. The CDR3 coding sequence is TGTGCCAGCAGCCCCGGGGGCGTTCAGCCCCAGCATTTT.

The chain combines TRBV5-3 with TRBJ2-3; D uncertain. TRBV5-3 is known as an ORF, though its function is uncertain. The CDR3 sequence is 14 residues long. V was trimmed by 1 base and J by 3 bases, leaving 9 bases between them. The CDR3 reads CARSLPLGTDTQYF. CDR3 nucleotides: TGTGCCAGAAGCTTGCCCCTGGGTACAGATACGCAGTATTTT.

The chain has TRBV5-6 and TRBJ2-7, with 8 nucleotides matching TRBD2. The V gene's germline CDR1 is SGHDT and CDR2 YYEEEE. This CDR3 is 14 amino acids long. Losses at the gene ends were 3 bases for V and 1 base for J; bases not matched to a gene: 3. CDR3 DNA sequence: TGTGCCAGCAGCTCGGGACTAGGATCCTACGAGCAGTACTTC. Translating it yields CASSSGLGSYEQYF. Filled out from reference TRBV5-6 and TRBJ2-7, the complete variable domain reads DAGVTQSPTHLIKTRGQQVTLRCSPKSGHDTVSWYQQALGQGPQFIFQYYEEEERQRGNFPDRFSGHQFPNYSSELNVNALLLGDSALYLCASSSGLGSYEQYFGPGTRLTVT.

The rearrangement uses TRBV13 and TRBJ2-7; D possibly corresponds to TRBD1 (6 bases). Germline CDR1 reads PRHDT; CDR2 reads FYEKMQ (reference sequence). The CDR3 consists of 17 residues. Trimming stripped 5 bases from V and 4 bases from J, with 24 bases between. The DNA of the CDR3 is TGTGCCAGCAGCGTCCTTCAGGGGCGTCTACAGTCTTACGAGCAGTACTTC. Its translation is CASSVLQGRLQSYEQYF.

The rearrangement links TRBV5-1 to TRBJ1-2; the match to TRBD1 covers 9 bases. The CDR3 has 14 amino acids. Germline-derived CDR1 and CDR2 are SGHRS and YFSETQ. With 6 bases clipped from V and 7 bases from J, the junction kept 10 bases outside the gene matches. CDR3 in amino acids: CASTHGDRVLGYTF. The CDR3, as DNA: TGCGCCAGCACCCATGGGGACAGGGTTCTTGGCTACACCTTC.